The 26 T cell receptor beta chains in this list originate from one sample, sequenced in a study of cytomegalovirus exposure and HLA in healthy donors. The table came from immunoSEQ multiplex PCR; TCRdb's copy has only in-frame clones and leaves some out. This repertoire shows under 80,000 clones, roughly 94% found once; its top ten account for more than 2%. The specimen sequenced was PBMCs. These receptors all come from a woman between 18 and 29 years old in good health and CMV-seronegative.

This chain joins TRBV19 and TRBJ1-2; the D gene is possibly TRBD1 (5 bases). Trimming removed 1 base from V and 4 bases from J, with 13 bases in between. CDR1 and CDR2 from the germline V gene are LNHDA and SQIVND (reference sequence). The CDR3 totals 15 residues. As DNA, the CDR3 is TGTGCCAGTAGTATAGGTCGGGGGAGCATCTATGGCTACACCTTC. Translating gives CASSIGRGSIYGYTF.

This chain joins TRBV7-2 and TRBJ2-2; 11 bases match TRBD1. After removal of 5 bases from V and 6 bases from J, the junction contained 5 bases not matched to a gene. The CDR3 spans 15 residues. In germline, CDR1 is SGHTA, CDR2 FQGNSA. For the CDR3, the DNA is TGTGCCAGCAGCATTGGACAGGGGGCGCCCGGGGAGCTGTTTTTT. Its protein is CASSIGQGAPGELFF.

About this clone itself: A junction boundary mismatches the germline segment, possibly from a read error. The chain recombines TRBV4-1 with TRBJ2-4; possibly TRBD1 for D (5 bases). The germline V gene encodes CDR1 MGHRA and CDR2 YSYEKL. The CDR3 is made up of 15 amino acids. The CDR3 is CASSQELRGSQGRDF. The CDR3 DNA sequence: TGCGCCAGCAGCCAAGAATTAAGGGGCTCCCAGGGTCGGGACTTC.

The chain carries TRBV27 and TRBJ2-7; D remains unclear. Germline CDR1 and CDR2: MNHEY and SMNVEV (reference sequence). The CDR3 sequence is 11 residues long. Trimming cost V 7 bases and J 3 bases, with 7 bases left between them. CDR3 coding DNA: TGTGCCAGCAACCAGCGCTACGAGCAGTACTTC. Its translation is CASNQRYEQYF.

The V gene is TRBV28, the J gene TRBJ2-2, with D possibly being TRBD2 (6 bases). The V and J ends lost 3 bases and 0 bases respectively, with 14 bases between them. CDR1 is MDHEN and CDR2 is SYDVKM in the germline V gene. This CDR3 comprises 17 residues. The CDR3 DNA reads TGTGCCAGCAGTTTGGTGGGCGGGGACGCGAACACCGGGGAGCTGTTTTTT. It is translated as CASSLVGGDANTGELFF.

The chain uses TRBV19 and TRBJ2-3; TRBD1 matches 7 bases. The CDR3 spans 14 residues. Germline trimming cut 4 bases from V and 2 bases from J; bases unmatched to any gene: 3. Germline V CDR1 and CDR2: LNHDA, SQIVND (reference sequence). The chain's CDR3 is CASSTTGNTDTQYF. DNA for the CDR3: TGTGCCAGTAGTACGACAGGGAACACAGATACGCAGTATTTT.

The chain has TRBV4-3 and TRBJ1-3; no definite D call. Germline values: CDR1 LGHNA, CDR2 YSLEER. With 8 bases removed from V and 6 bases from J, the gap between germline ends came to 20 bases. This CDR3 has 15 residues. CDR3 in DNA: TGCGCCAGCTCCTACGGAGCCCGTCTAGAAAACACCATATATTTT. Translation: CASSYGARLENTIYF.

This clone was counted a single time. The rearrangement uses TRBV29-1 and TRBJ2-7; D is perhaps TRBD2 (5 bases). Trimming shortened V by 3 bases and J by 2 bases, and 11 bases separated the two germline ends. The CDR3 contains 13 residues. Germline CDR1 and CDR2: SQVTM and ANQGSEA. CDR3 coding DNA: TGCAGCGTTGATTCTGGAGGACCCTACGAGCAGTACTTC. Translation: CSVDSGGPYEQYF.

The rearrangement links TRBV30 to TRBJ2-1; 12 positions agree with TRBD1. The CDR3 runs 12 residues. The ends lost 8 bases at V and 6 bases at J; junction bases unmatched: 2. Germline V lookup: CDR1 GTSNPN, CDR2 SVGIG (reference sequence). The CDR3 protein is CAGTGGINEQFF. CDR3 nucleotide sequence: TGTGCCGGGACAGGGGGCATCAATGAGCAGTTCTTC.

This clone was detected only once. The genes are TRBV2 and TRBJ2-7, with TRBD2 matching 14 bases. This CDR3 comprises 15 residues. The J segment lost 4 bases and the V segment lost 6 bases, leaving 5 bases of the junction unmatched. Per the germline V gene, CDR1 is SNHLY and CDR2 is FYNNEI. CDR3 nucleotides: TGTGCCAGCAGGCCCGGACTAGCGGGAGGATACGAGCAGTACTTC. Translating gives CASRPGLAGGYEQYF.

The chain carries TRBV2 and TRBJ2-2; 10 nucleotides agree with TRBD2. With 8 bases clipped from V and 4 bases from J, the junction kept 10 bases outside the gene matches. The CDR3 consists of 16 residues. CDR1 is SNHLY and CDR2 is FYNNEI in the germline V gene. For the CDR3, the DNA is TGTGCCAGCGGGAGGCTAGCGGGAGTGGGCACCGGGGAGCTGTTTTTT. Its protein product is CASGRLAGVGTGELFF. The full variable domain, rest sourced from reference TRBV2 and TRBJ2-2, is EPEVTQTPSHQVTQMGQEVILRCVPISNHLYFYWYRQILGQKVEFLVSFYNNEISEKSEIFDDQFSVERPDGSNFTLKIRSTKLEDSAMYFCASGRLAGVGTGELFFGEGSRLTVL.

The chain combines TRBV4-1 with TRBJ2-7, with TRBD2 matching 8 bases. This CDR3 region has 15 residues. CDR1 is MGHRA, CDR2 YSYEKL, per germline. V lost 4 bases, J lost 3 bases, and 8 bases stayed unmatched. CDR3 residues: CASSLRAGVIYEQYF. In DNA, the CDR3 is TGCGCCAGCAGCCTAAGAGCGGGAGTTATCTACGAGCAGTACTTC.

The rearrangement links TRBV7-2 to TRBJ1-1; D is perhaps TRBD1 (5 bases). The CDR3 has 14 amino acids. Looked up from germline, CDR1 is SGHTA and CDR2 is FQGNSA. Trimming took off 4 bases at V and 4 bases at J, with 13 bases between the two ends. The CDR3 sequence is CASSYRGFGTEAFF. DNA for the CDR3: TGTGCCAGCAGCTATCGGGGGTTTGGCACTGAAGCTTTCTTT.

The J gene is TRBJ2-2, the V gene TRBV6-1; 7 bases line up with TRBD2. In germline, CDR1 is MNHNS, CDR2 SASEGT. V shed 4 bases, J shed 2 bases, and the junction held 4 bases outside the gene matches. The length of the CDR3 is 15 residues. In DNA, the CDR3 is TGTGCCAGCAGTGCCCCTAGCGGTAACACCGGGGAGCTGTTTTTT. It translates to CASSAPSGNTGELFF.

The V gene is TRBV4-2, the J gene TRBJ2-7; D uncertain. V gave up 1 base and J gave up 2 bases, with 9 bases separating them. The CDR3 extends over 14 amino acids. From germline, CDR1 is LGHNA and CDR2 YNFKEQ. The CDR3 bases are TGTGCCAGCAGCCAAGGCGTTGGTGCCTACGAGCAGTACTTC. It encodes CASSQGVGAYEQYF.

This clone was observed a single time. The chain recombines TRBV10-2 with TRBJ2-3, with 10 nucleotides matching TRBD1. V lost 6 bases to trimming and J lost 6 bases; unmatched junction nucleotides: 3. The CDR3 is made up of 13 amino acids. Germline V gene data show CDR1 as WSHSY and CDR2 as SAAADI. The CDR3 spells CASRDRGKDTQYF. The CDR3 bases are TGCGCCAGCAGGGACAGGGGGAAGGATACGCAGTATTTT.

The chain links TRBV7-8 to TRBJ2-1; D might be TRBD2 (6 bases). V was cut by 4 bases and J by 10 bases, with 26 bases left in between. Germline V CDR1 and CDR2: SGHVS, FQNEAQ. The CDR3 sequence is 17 residues long. The CDR3, as DNA: TGTGCCAGCAGCTATGCTTCTTTCGCGACTAGGGATTTCGAGCAGTTCTTC. Translation: CASSYASFATRDFEQFF.

This rearrangement joins TRBV7-8 to TRBJ2-7; no firm D call. This CDR3 contains 11 residues. The V and J ends lost 4 bases and 3 bases respectively, with 4 bases between them. In germline, CDR1 is SGHVS, CDR2 FQNEAQ. The CDR3 reads CASSSYYEQYF. The CDR3 DNA reads TGTGCCAGCAGCTCGTACTACGAGCAGTACTTC.

This clone was found a few times. V is TRBV29-1 and J is TRBJ1-2; D remains unclear. Germline V gene lookup returns CDR1 SQVTM and CDR2 ANQGSEA. V gave up 7 bases and J gave up 8 bases, with 20 bases separating them. The CDR3 runs to 13 residues. The CDR3 protein is CSALLNEISGYTF. The CDR3 nucleotides read TGCAGCGCATTATTGAACGAGATATCCGGCTACACCTTC.

As for this clone: The sample carries other DNA sequences with the same CDR3. CDR3 amino acids: CASSSSPGDSNQPQHF. For the CDR3, the DNA is TGTGCCAGCAGCTCCAGCCCAGGGGATAGCAATCAGCCCCAGCATTTT. This chain links TRBV5-5 with TRBJ1-5; D is possibly TRBD1 (6 bases). The CDR3 consists of 16 residues. Germline lookup yields CDR1 SGHKS and CDR2 YYEKEE (reference sequence). Trimming stripped 3 bases from V and 0 bases from J, with 13 bases between. The whole variable domain, filled in from reference TRBV5-5 and TRBJ1-5, reads DAGVTQSPTHLIKTRGQQVTLRCSPISGHKSVSWYQQVLGQGPQFIFQYYEKEERGRGNFPDRFSARQFPNYSSELNVNALLLGDSALYLCASSSSPGDSNQPQHFGDGTRLSIL.

The sample holds a few counts of this clone. This sequence joins TRBV6-4 and TRBJ1-1, with D possibly matching TRBD1 (6 bases). The length of the CDR3 is 16 residues. V was clipped by 4 bases and J by 2 bases, with 17 bases between them. The germline V gene has CDR1 MRHNA and CDR2 SNTAGT. The DNA for the CDR3 is TGTGCCAGCAGTGCCGGGGCAGGGGAGAGAAACACTGAAGCTTTCTTT. This codes for CASSAGAGERNTEAFF.

The genes are TRBV5-6 and TRBJ2-7; maybe TRBD2 (6 bases). The germline CDR1 and CDR2 sequences are SGHDT and YYEEEE. The CDR3 extends over 15 amino acids. Trimming removed 3 bases at V and 3 bases at J, with 16 bases between. The CDR3 nucleotides read TGTGCCAGCAGCTCTGACACTAGCCTAGACTACGAGCAGTACTTC. Translated: CASSSDTSLDYEQYF.

This clone was counted once. The chain carries TRBV4-2 and TRBJ2-3; TRBD2 matches at 8 bases. The CDR3 length is 17 residues. The germline gives CDR1 LGHNA, CDR2 YNFKEQ. V trimming: 0 bases; J trimming: 2 bases; junction bases outside the gene matches: 7. In DNA form, the CDR3 reads TGTGCCAGCAGCCAAGATTGGGCTAGCGGGCTCACAGATACGCAGTATTTT. Its protein product is CASSQDWASGLTDTQYF.

The chain carries TRBV6-4 and TRBJ2-2, with unresolved D. V lost 4 bases and J lost 1, with 4 bases in between. This CDR3 region has 13 residues. Germline V gene lookup returns CDR1 MRHNA and CDR2 SNTAGT. CDR3 amino acids: CASSAGNTGELFF. The CDR3 DNA sequence: TGTGCCAGCAGTGCAGGGAACACCGGGGAGCTGTTTTTT.

The chain carries TRBV4-3 and TRBJ1-5; D ambiguous. V was trimmed by 0 bases and J by 7 bases, leaving 13 bases between them. This CDR3 has 15 amino acids. Germline CDR1 is LGHNA and CDR2 is YSLEER. The CDR3 nucleotides read TGCGCCAGCAGCCAAGATCGTACCAGAGGGCAGCCCCAGCATTTT. It translates to CASSQDRTRGQPQHF.

The V and J genes are TRBV4-1 and TRBJ2-1; 7 bases align to TRBD2. Trimming removed 0 bases from V and 4 bases from J; junction bases left unmatched: 3. The CDR3 runs to 15 residues. CDR1 is MGHRA and CDR2 is YSYEKL in the germline V gene. The CDR3 sequence is CASSQEGRGYNEQFF. Written as DNA, the CDR3 is TGCGCCAGCAGCCAAGAAGGGCGGGGGTACAATGAGCAGTTCTTC.